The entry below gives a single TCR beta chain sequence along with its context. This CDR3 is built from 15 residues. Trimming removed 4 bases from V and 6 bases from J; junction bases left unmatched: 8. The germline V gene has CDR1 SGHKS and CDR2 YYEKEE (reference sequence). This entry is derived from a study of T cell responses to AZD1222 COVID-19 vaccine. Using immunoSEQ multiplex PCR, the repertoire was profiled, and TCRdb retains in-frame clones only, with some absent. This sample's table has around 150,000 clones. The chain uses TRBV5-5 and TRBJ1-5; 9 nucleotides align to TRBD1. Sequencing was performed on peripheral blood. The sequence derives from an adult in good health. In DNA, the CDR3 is TGTGCCAGCAGCCCCCTGACAGGGGGGGGTCAGCCCCAGCATTTT. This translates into CASSPLTGGGQPQHF.